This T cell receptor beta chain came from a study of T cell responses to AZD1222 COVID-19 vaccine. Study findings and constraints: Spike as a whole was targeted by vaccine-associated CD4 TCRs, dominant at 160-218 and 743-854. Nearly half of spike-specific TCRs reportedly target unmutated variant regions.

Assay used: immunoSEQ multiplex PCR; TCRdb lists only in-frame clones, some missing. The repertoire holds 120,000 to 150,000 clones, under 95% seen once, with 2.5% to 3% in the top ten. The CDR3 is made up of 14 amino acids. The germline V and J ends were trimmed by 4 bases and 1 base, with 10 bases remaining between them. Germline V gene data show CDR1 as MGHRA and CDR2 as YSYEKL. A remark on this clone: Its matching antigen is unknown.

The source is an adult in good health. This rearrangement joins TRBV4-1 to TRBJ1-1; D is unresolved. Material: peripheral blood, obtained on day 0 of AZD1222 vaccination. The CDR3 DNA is TGCGCCAGCAGCCTCTCTGCGGCGAACACTGAAGCTTTCTTT. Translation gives CASSLSAANTEAFF.